This TCR beta chain was sequenced during a study of blood T cell repertoires in COVID-19. Study as a whole: The samples span acute and convalescent COVID-19 from the United States, Italy and Spain.

The CDR3 length is 15 residues. Germline lookup yields CDR1 SGHNT and CDR2 YENEEA. With 4 bases removed from V and 0 bases from J, the gap between germline ends came to 10 bases. Measured with immunoSEQ multiplex PCR; TCRdb has only the in-frame clones, and not every one. Among under 350,000 clones, just under 90% were seen once, and the ten largest hold approximately 2%. The TCR sequence derives from a woman in her fifties or sixties who had recovered from COVID-19. The V call is TRBV11-3, the J call TRBJ1-3, with unresolved D. Specimen: PBMCs or T cells enriched from blood (not recorded which). CDR3 sequence: CASSYGVGSGNTIYF. CDR3 coding DNA: TGTGCCAGCAGCTACGGGGTAGGCTCTGGAAACACCATATATTTT.